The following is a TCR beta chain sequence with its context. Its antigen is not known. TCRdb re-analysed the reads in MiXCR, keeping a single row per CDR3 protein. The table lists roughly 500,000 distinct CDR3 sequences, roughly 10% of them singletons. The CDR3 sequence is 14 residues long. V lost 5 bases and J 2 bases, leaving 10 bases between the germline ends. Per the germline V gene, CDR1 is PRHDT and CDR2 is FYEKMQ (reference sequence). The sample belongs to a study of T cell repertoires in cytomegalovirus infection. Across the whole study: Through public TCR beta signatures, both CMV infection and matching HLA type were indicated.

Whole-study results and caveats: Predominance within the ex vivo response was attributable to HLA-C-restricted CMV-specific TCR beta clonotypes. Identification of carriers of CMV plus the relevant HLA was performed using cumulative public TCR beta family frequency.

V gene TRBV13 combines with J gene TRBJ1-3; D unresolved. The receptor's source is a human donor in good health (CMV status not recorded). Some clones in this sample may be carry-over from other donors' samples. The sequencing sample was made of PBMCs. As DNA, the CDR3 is TGTGCCAGCAGCGCCCTGGCTCCTGGAAACACCATATATTTT. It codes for CASSALAPGNTIYF.